Each of the 5 T cell receptor beta chains below was sequenced from the same sample in a study of blood T cell repertoires in COVID-19. Libraries were prepared by immunoSEQ multiplex PCR; TCRdb keeps only in-frame clonotypes and omits some of them. The profile shows more than 150,000 clones, roughly 87% of them singletons. Sequenced: PBMCs or T cells enriched from blood (not recorded which). The source is a middle-aged man who had recovered from COVID-19.

The chain uses TRBV7-2 and TRBJ2-5, with D possibly TRBD1 on 5 matching bases. CDR1 and CDR2 from the germline V gene are SGHTA and FQGNSA. V shed 1 base and J shed 7 bases, with 16 bases lying between them. The CDR3 has 15 residues. CDR3: CASSLGKDTSGTQYF. In DNA form, the CDR3 reads TGTGCCAGCAGCTTAGGAAAGGACACTTCTGGGACCCAGTACTTC.

This sequence joins TRBV28 and TRBJ1-5; unclear D gene. The germline CDR1 and CDR2 sequences are MDHEN and SYDVKM. V dropped 4 bases and J dropped 7 bases, with 8 bases sitting between them. This CDR3 has 12 amino acids. The CDR3 nucleotides are TGTGCCAGCAGTTCCCTAGTCCAGCCCCAGCATTTT. Protein sequence: CASSSLVQPQHF.

This clone was seen only a few times. The rearrangement links TRBV19 to TRBJ2-3, with 9 bases aligning to TRBD1. This CDR3 is 14 amino acids long. V gave up 6 bases and J gave up 4 bases; unmatched junction bases: 5. Germline V gene sequence: CDR1 LNHDA, CDR2 SQIVND (reference sequence). The CDR3 region is CASRSDRGADTQYF. CDR3 in DNA: TGTGCCAGTAGGTCCGACAGGGGGGCAGATACGCAGTATTTT.

The genes are TRBV19 and TRBJ2-1, with 10 positions matching TRBD2. Germline-derived CDR1 and CDR2 are LNHDA and SQIVND (reference sequence). The CDR3 is 16 residues long. Germline trimming cut 5 bases from V and 2 bases from J; bases unmatched to any gene: 6. In DNA form, the CDR3 reads TGTGCCAGTAGTGTCGATAGCGGGGGGACCTACAATGAGCAGTTCTTC. This gives the protein CASSVDSGGTYNEQFF.

On this clone itself: Other nucleotide sequences in the sample specify the same CDR3. In nucleotides, the CDR3 is TGTGCCAGTAGTCCACAGGGTAATCAGCCCCAGCATTTT. Protein product: CASSPQGNQPQHF. The chain employs TRBV19 and TRBJ1-5, with D perhaps matching TRBD1 (6 bases). Germline CDR1 reads LNHDA; CDR2 reads SQIVND (reference sequence). The V gene lost 5 bases and the J gene lost 4 bases, with 9 bases spanning the gap. This CDR3 comprises 13 residues.